One sample yielded the 13 T cell receptor beta chains listed below, sequenced in a study of shared clonotypes between healthy human individuals. Here immunoSEQ multiplex PCR was the method, and the copy in TCRdb shows in-frame clones only, minus some. The sample shows 2 million to 2.5 million clones, approximately 95% of them seen only once. Sequenced input: naive CD4+ T cells sorted from blood. Stated subset: CD45RA+ positively selected. These receptors were taken from a man aged 18 to 29 in good health.

The J gene is TRBJ1-6, the V gene TRBV5-1; 9 bases match TRBD1. The V gene's germline CDR1 is SGHRS and CDR2 YFSETQ. There are 15 residues in the CDR3. Unmatched junction bases numbered 7, after V lost 3 bases and J lost 9 bases. CDR3 loop: CASSWRDRDASPLHF. DNA for the CDR3: TGCGCCAGCAGCTGGCGGGACAGGGACGCTTCACCCCTCCACTTT.

The V call is TRBV27, the J call TRBJ2-1, with 7 positions matching TRBD2. With V trimmed by 2 bases and J by 10 bases, 5 bases remained unmatched. Germline lookup yields CDR1 MNHEY and CDR2 SMNVEV (reference sequence). This CDR3 has 13 residues. In nucleotides, the CDR3 is TGTGCCAGCAGTTTAAGCCGTAGCGGGGAGCAGTTCTTC. This sequence encodes CASSLSRSGEQFF.

This chain links TRBV7-2 with TRBJ2-7; TRBD1 might be the D (6 bases). The V gene's germline CDR1 is SGHTA and CDR2 FQGNSA. This CDR3 is 13 amino acids long. Deletions cut 0 bases from V and 5 bases from J, with 8 bases between. Here the CDR3 DNA reads TGTGCCAGCAGCTTAGCTACAGGGCACGAGCAGTACTTC. Its protein product is CASSLATGHEQYF.

CDR3 protein: CASSGVRGPGGYTF. For the CDR3, the DNA is TGCGCCAGCAGTGGAGTAAGGGGGCCGGGTGGCTACACCTTC. This chain connects TRBV10-2 to TRBJ1-2; 7 bases are shared with TRBD1. After removal of 4 bases from V and 7 bases from J, the junction contained 9 bases not matched to a gene. CDR3 length equals 14 residues. CDR1 is WSHSY and CDR2 is SAAADI in the germline V gene.

V usage is TRBV28 and J usage is TRBJ2-1; 13 nucleotides agree with TRBD2. The trim removed 5 bases at V and 3 bases at J, leaving 13 bases unmatched. The CDR3 spans 19 residues. Germline values: CDR1 MDHEN, CDR2 SYDVKM. CDR3 bases: TGTGCCAGCAGTGCCAGCTCGGGACTAGCGGGGACGGTCTACAATGAGCAGTTCTTC. It encodes CASSASSGLAGTVYNEQFF.

This chain connects TRBV5-6 to TRBJ1-3; 10 nucleotides agree with TRBD1. V was pared by 4 bases and J by 2 bases, with 6 bases of the junction left unmatched. Germline V gene data show CDR1 as SGHDT and CDR2 as YYEEEE. This CDR3 is built from 16 residues. CDR3 sequence: CASSRDRGKPGNTIYF. CDR3 nucleotide sequence: TGTGCCAGCAGCCGGGACAGGGGAAAACCTGGAAACACCATATATTTT.

The chain employs TRBV7-9 and TRBJ2-7, with 10 bases that match TRBD2. Germline CDR1 is SEHNR and CDR2 is FQNEAQ (reference sequence). The length of the CDR3 is 16 residues. V was pared by 4 bases and J by 4 bases, with 10 bases of the junction left unmatched. CDR3: CASSSPLAGGLYEQYF. CDR3 sequence (DNA): TGTGCCAGCAGCTCCCCATTAGCGGGAGGTTTATACGAGCAGTACTTC. Complete variable domain (other parts from reference TRBV7-9 and TRBJ2-7): DTGVSQNPRHKITKRGQNVTFRCDPISEHNRLYWYRQTLGQGPEFLTYFQNEAQLEKSRLLSDRFSAERPKGSFSTLEIQRTEQGDSAMYLCASSSPLAGGLYEQYFGPGTRLTVT.

This chain uses TRBV4-1 with TRBJ2-5, with 7 bases aligning to TRBD1. Losses at the gene ends were 1 base for V and 5 bases for J; bases not matched to a gene: 13. The CDR3 runs to 17 residues. Germline V gene sequence: CDR1 MGHRA, CDR2 YSYEKL. CDR3 residues: CASSQGSETGIRETQYF. CDR3 nucleotide sequence: TGCGCCAGCAGCCAAGGTAGCGAGACAGGGATCCGGGAGACCCAGTACTTC.

V is TRBV27 and J is TRBJ1-6; D is perhaps TRBD1 (5 bases). The V end was cut by 3 bases, the J end by 6 bases, with 15 bases between. Germline CDR1 and CDR2: MNHEY and SMNVEV (reference sequence). The CDR3 loop spans 16 amino acids. The CDR3 region has the DNA TGTGCCAGCAGTTTTAGAAGGGACCGGACTAATTCACCCCTCCACTTT. This sequence encodes CASSFRRDRTNSPLHF.

The rearrangement links TRBV4-3 to TRBJ2-2; D possibly uses TRBD1 or TRBD2 (6 bases each). From germline, CDR1 is LGHNA and CDR2 YSLEER. V was cut by 1 base and J by 7 bases, with 13 bases left in between. The CDR3 is 15 residues long. CDR3 in amino acids: CASSQGTGASGELFF. Written as DNA, the CDR3 is TGCGCCAGCAGCCAAGGAACGGGGGCGAGCGGGGAGCTGTTTTTT.

As regards this clone: Other DNA sequences in this sample translate to the same CDR3. The genes are TRBV6-1 and TRBJ2-3; D may be TRBD2 (6 bases). The CDR3 runs 14 residues. The V end lost 2 bases, the J end lost 2 bases, and 8 bases lay between the germline ends. Per the germline V gene, CDR1 is MNHNS and CDR2 is SASEGT. The CDR3 spells CASSERGYTDTQYF. The CDR3 region has the DNA TGTGCCAGCAGTGAACGGGGGTACACAGATACGCAGTATTTT.

The V and J genes are TRBV19 and TRBJ1-5, with 7 bases matching TRBD1. The length of the CDR3 is 15 residues. Trimming at V came to 8 bases and at J to 3 bases, leaving 10 bases not matched to a gene. Looked up from germline, CDR1 is LNHDA and CDR2 is SQIVND (reference sequence). The CDR3 nucleotides are TGTGCCAGTGGAGTAACCGGGACAGACAATCAGCCCCAGCATTTT. Its translation: CASGVTGTDNQPQHF.

The chain is built from TRBV28 and TRBJ2-2; D not certain. Trimming removed 6 bases at V and 6 bases at J, with 11 bases between. The length of the CDR3 is 13 residues. CDR1 and CDR2 from the germline V gene are MDHEN and SYDVKM. CDR3 bases: TGTGCCAGCAGGTTCCCCGAGGCCGGGGAGCTGTTTTTT. Protein: CASRFPEAGELFF.